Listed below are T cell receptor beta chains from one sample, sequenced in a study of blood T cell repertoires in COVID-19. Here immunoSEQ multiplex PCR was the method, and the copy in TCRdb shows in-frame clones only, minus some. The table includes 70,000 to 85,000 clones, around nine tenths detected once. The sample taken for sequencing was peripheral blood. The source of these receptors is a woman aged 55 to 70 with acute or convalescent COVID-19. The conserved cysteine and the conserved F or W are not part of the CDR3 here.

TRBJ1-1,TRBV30,AWNHRSVRGAF
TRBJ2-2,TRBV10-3,AISESKGTSGSTGELF
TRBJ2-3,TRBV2,ASSAKRLADTQY
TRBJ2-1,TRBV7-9,ASSRREIPNNEQF
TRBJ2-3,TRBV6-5,ASRPGGAYTQY
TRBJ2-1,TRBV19,ASSISGDPYNEQF
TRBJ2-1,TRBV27,ASSLWADHNEQF
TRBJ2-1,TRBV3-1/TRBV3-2,ASSRTSGRRNEQF
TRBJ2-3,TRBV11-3,ASSLGQTDTQY
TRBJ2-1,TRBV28,ASSSEGGGNEQF
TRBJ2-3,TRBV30,AWTPDYTETDTQY
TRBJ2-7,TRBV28,ASSSPGLAGGHGQY
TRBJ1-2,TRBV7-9,ASSATTDYGYT
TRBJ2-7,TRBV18,ASSTGTGTREQY
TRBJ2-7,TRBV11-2,ASSLVGGGYEQY
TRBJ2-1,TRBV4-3,ASSQALLPTGNEQF
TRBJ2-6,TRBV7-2,ASSPGGAGAGANVLT
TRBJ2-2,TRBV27,ASSFAGTGPGELF
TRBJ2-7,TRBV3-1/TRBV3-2,ASSPLRFRGFEQY
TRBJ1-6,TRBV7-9,ASSPDWGGVPLH
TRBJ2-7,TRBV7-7,ASSPLGAGAYEQY
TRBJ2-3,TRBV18,ASSTGIADTQY
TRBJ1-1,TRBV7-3,ASSAGQDNTEAF
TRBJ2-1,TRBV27,ASSPWTSGVAYNEQF
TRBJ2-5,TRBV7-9,ASSPVPGQGAWETQY
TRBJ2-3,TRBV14,ASTRGPSGGGTDTQY
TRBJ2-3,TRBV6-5,ASSYDVADTQY
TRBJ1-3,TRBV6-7,ASRPLIQGFGNTIY
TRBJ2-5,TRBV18,ASSPQGQSQETQY
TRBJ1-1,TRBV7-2,ASSPVIDTEAF
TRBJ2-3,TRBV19,ASSMDGGGTDTQY
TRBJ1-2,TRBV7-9,ASSPGDWGYT
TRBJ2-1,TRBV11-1,ASSYRQGVNRNEQF
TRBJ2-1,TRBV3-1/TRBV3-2,ASSRVGSSYNEQF
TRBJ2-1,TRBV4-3,ASSPVPHGDRANEQF
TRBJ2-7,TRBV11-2,ASSLGLAGSYEQY
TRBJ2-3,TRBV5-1,ASSLMGQGNRDTQY